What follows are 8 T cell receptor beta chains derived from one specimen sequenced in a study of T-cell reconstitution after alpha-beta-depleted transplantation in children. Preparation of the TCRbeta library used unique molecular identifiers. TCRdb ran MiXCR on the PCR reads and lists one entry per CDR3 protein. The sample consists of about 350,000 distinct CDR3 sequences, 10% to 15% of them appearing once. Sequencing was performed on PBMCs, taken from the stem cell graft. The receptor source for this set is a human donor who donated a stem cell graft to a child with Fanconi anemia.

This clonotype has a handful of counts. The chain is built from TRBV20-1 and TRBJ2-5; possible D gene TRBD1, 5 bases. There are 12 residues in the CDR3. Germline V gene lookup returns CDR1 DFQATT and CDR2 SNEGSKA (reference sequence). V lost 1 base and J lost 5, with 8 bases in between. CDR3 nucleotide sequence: TGCAGTGCTAGAGTCAGGGTTGAGACCCAGTACTTC. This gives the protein CSARVRVETQYF.

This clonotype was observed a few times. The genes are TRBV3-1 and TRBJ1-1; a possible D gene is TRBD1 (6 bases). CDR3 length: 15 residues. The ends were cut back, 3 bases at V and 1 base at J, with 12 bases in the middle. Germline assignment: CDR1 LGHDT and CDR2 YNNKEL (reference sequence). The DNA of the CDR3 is TGTGCCAGCAGCCACGGAGGACAGAGGAACACTGAAGCTTTCTTT. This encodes CASSHGGQRNTEAFF.

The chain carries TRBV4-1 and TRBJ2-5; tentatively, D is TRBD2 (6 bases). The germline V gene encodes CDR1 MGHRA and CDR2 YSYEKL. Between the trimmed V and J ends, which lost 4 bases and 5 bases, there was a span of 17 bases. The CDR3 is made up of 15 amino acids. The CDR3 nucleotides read TGCGCCAGCAGCCCTGGGGCTAATGGGGGGGAGACCCAGTACTTC. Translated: CASSPGANGGETQYF.

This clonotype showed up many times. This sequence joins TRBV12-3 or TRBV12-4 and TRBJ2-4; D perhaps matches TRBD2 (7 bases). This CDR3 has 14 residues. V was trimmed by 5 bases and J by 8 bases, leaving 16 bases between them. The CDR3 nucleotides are TGTGCCAGCAGTGGCTTGGGAGGGGGAGACATTCAGTACTTC. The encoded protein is CASSGLGGGDIQYF.

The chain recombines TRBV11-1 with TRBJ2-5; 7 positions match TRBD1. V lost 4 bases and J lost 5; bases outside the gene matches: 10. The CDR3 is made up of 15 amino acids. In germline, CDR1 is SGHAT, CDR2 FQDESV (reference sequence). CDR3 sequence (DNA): TGTGCCAGCAGCTCAGCTCGAGGGGGCGCGGAGACCCAGTACTTC. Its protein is CASSSARGGAETQYF.

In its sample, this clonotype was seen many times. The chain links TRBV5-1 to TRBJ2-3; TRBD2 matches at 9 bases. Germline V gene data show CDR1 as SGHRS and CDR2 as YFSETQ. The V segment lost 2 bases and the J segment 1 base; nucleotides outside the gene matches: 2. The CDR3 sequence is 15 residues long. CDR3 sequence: CASSFTSGRTDTQYF. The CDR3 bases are TGCGCCAGCAGCTTTACTAGCGGGCGCACAGATACGCAGTATTTT.

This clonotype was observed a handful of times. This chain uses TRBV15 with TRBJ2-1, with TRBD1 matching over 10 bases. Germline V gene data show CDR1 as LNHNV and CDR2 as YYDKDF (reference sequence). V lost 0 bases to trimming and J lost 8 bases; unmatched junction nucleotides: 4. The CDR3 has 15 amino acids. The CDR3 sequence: CATSREGQGHDEQFF. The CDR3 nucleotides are TGTGCCACCAGCAGAGAGGGACAGGGGCACGATGAGCAGTTCTTC. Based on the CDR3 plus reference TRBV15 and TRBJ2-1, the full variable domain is DAMVIQNPRYQVTQFGKPVTLSCSQTLNHNVMYWYQQKSSQAPKLLFHYYDKDFNNEADTPDNFQSRRPNTSFCFLDIRSPGLGDTAMYLCATSREGQGHDEQFFGPGTRLTVL.

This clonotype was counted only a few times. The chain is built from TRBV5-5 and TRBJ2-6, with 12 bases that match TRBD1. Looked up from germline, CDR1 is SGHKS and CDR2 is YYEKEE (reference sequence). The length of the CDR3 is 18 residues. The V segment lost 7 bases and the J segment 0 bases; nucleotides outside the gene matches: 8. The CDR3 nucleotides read TGTGCCAGCCGAATGGGGGGACAGGGGGCCTCTGGGGCCAACGTCCTGACTTTC. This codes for CASRMGGQGASGANVLTF.